A selection of T cell receptor beta chains follows, all from one sample in a study of T cell responses to AZD1222 COVID-19 vaccine. TCRdb's table, derived via immunoSEQ multiplex PCR, lists solely in-frame clones and lacks some. Of more than 85,000 clones listed, under 95% were seen once; the top ten hold over 6.5%. Specimen: peripheral blood, collected on day 0 of AZD1222 vaccination. The receptor source for this set is an adult in good health. Both conserved end residues are part of each CDR3. The D gene is left open where the match is weak. Clone sizes are given selectively: once, few, many, or a class where the clone is expanded.

CDR3	DNA	D	V	J	size
CSVVSNTEAFF	TGCAGCGTTGTTTCGAACACTGAAGCTTTCTTT	.	TRBV29-1	TRBJ1-1	.
CASSKTGPVNQPQHF	TGTGCCAGCAGCAAAACCGGACCGGTCAATCAGCCCCAGCATTTT	.	TRBV27	TRBJ1-5	.
CASSQGTGPGNEQFF	TGTGCCAGCAGCCAAGGGACAGGGCCTGGCAATGAGCAGTTCTTC	TRBD1	TRBV3-1/TRBV3-2	TRBJ2-1	.
CSAEEGINTGELFF	TGCAGCGCTGAAGAGGGGATTAACACCGGGGAGCTGTTTTTT	.	TRBV29-1	TRBJ2-2	.
CASSPSGHSSYEQYF	TGCGCCAGCAGCCCCTCGGGCCACAGCTCCTACGAGCAGTACTTC	.	TRBV5-1	TRBJ2-7	.
CASSGGGLNTEAFF	TGTGCCAGCAGTGGAGGGGGTCTGAACACTGAAGCTTTCTTT	.	TRBV28	TRBJ1-1	.
CASTRGGGGETQYF	TGTGCCAGCACGAGAGGGGGTGGCGGAGAGACCCAGTACTTC	.	TRBV6-6	TRBJ2-5	.
CASSPSGVETQYF	TGTGCCAGCAGCCCTAGCGGGGTAGAGACCCAGTACTTC	TRBD2	TRBV6-4	TRBJ2-5	.
CASKDRDNEQFF	TGTGCCAGCAAAGACAGGGACAATGAGCAGTTCTTC	TRBD1	TRBV28	TRBJ2-1	.
CASSPGHYYEQYF	TGTGCCAGCAGCCCGGGACATTACTACGAGCAGTACTTC	.	TRBV6-5	TRBJ2-7	.
CASISPGVNYGYTF	TGTGCCAGTATTTCCCCGGGGGTTAACTATGGCTACACCTTC	.	TRBV19	TRBJ1-2	.
CASSPQTGGSYEQYF	TGTGCCAGCAGTCCCCAGACAGGGGGCTCCTACGAGCAGTACTTC	TRBD1	TRBV14	TRBJ2-7	.
CATLVDYGYTF	TGTGCCACTCTGGTGGACTATGGCTACACCTTC	.	TRBV19	TRBJ1-2	.
CASSEEARYGYTF	TGTGCCAGCAGTGAGGAGGCACGGTATGGCTACACCTTC	.	TRBV6-1	TRBJ1-2	.
CASSLGGSWDTQYF	TGCGCCAGCAGCTTGGGGGGATCGTGGGATACGCAGTATTTT	.	TRBV5-1	TRBJ2-3	.
CASSPGTGYNEQFF	TGTGCCAGCAGCCCCGGGACAGGCTACAATGAGCAGTTCTTC	TRBD1	TRBV7-9	TRBJ2-1	.
CASSDRTRGGGYTF	TGTGCCAGCAGCGACCGGACCCGCGGAGGAGGCTACACCTTC	.	TRBV9	TRBJ1-2	.
CASSQPPNEQYF	TGTGCCAGCAGCCAACCCCCAAACGAGCAGTACTTC	.	TRBV3-1/TRBV3-2	TRBJ2-7	.
CASSPEQLSTEAFF	TGTGCCAGCAGCCCAGAGCAGCTAAGCACTGAAGCTTTCTTT	.	TRBV13	TRBJ1-1	.
CASSSPTGQYIGAFF	TGTGCCAGCAGTTCTCCCACGGGGCAATATATAGGGGCTTTCTTT	.	TRBV28	TRBJ1-1	.
CASSQFGSSFF	TGTGCCAGCAGCCAATTTGGCAGTAGTTTCTTT	.	TRBV3-1/TRBV3-2	TRBJ1-1	.
CASGGQGASGELFF	TGTGCCTCAGGGGGGCAGGGGGCTTCCGGGGAGCTGTTTTTT	TRBD1	TRBV28	TRBJ2-2	.
CASSKTGDRGSYEQYF	TGTGCCAGCAGCAAGACAGGGGATCGGGGCTCCTACGAGCAGTACTTC	TRBD1	TRBV5-6	TRBJ2-7	few
CASSLYPPPPGNYGYTF	TGTGCCAGCAGCTTGTATCCTCCCCCTCCAGGAAACTATGGCTACACCTTC	.	TRBV11-3	TRBJ1-2	.
CTSNSGQLASTDTQYF	TGCACCAGCAACTCCGGACAGCTGGCTAGCACAGATACGCAGTATTTT	.	TRBV5-1	TRBJ2-3	.
CASSPRGKGTEAFF	TGTGCCAGCAGTCCTAGGGGAAAGGGCACTGAAGCTTTCTTT	.	TRBV28	TRBJ1-1	.
CASSESGGNEQFF	TGCGCCAGCAGTGAGTCGGGTGGCAATGAGCAGTTCTTC	.	TRBV10-2	TRBJ2-1	.
CASSLGGRVGTEAFF	TGTGCCAGCAGCTTAGGAGGCAGGGTGGGCACTGAAGCTTTCTTT	.	TRBV7-9	TRBJ1-1	.
CASSLTPAGTGELFF	TGTGCCAGCAGTTTAACCCCGGCGGGGACCGGGGAGCTGTTTTTT	.	TRBV27	TRBJ2-2	.
CASKGAYEQYF	TGTGCCAGCAAAGGGGCATACGAGCAGTACTTC	.	TRBV2	TRBJ2-7	.
CASSSQDNEQFF	TGTGCCAGCAGTTCCCAAGACAATGAGCAGTTCTTC	.	TRBV12-3/TRBV12-4	TRBJ2-1	few
CASSQSWGNEKLFF	TGCGCCAGCAGCCAATCTTGGGGTAATGAAAAACTGTTTTTT	.	TRBV5-1	TRBJ1-4	.
CASSYGASGNQPQHF	TGTGCCAGCAGTTACGGGGCTTCGGGCAATCAGCCCCAGCATTTT	.	TRBV18	TRBJ1-5	.
CASSIARRGRMNAEAFF	TGTGCCAGCAGCATCGCGCGAAGAGGCAGAATGAACGCTGAAGCTTTCTTT	.	TRBV7-7	TRBJ1-1	.
CASSYATGRIYGYTF	TGTGCCAGCAGTTACGCAACAGGGAGGATCTATGGCTACACCTTC	.	TRBV6-5	TRBJ1-2	.
CASSLILAGGTGEQFF	TGCGCCAGCAGCTTGATACTAGCGGGGGGGACAGGTGAGCAGTTCTTC	TRBD2	TRBV5-1	TRBJ2-1	.
CASRSGQPPYENTEAFF	TGCGCCAGCAGGTCCGGACAGCCACCATACGAGAACACTGAAGCTTTCTTT	.	TRBV5-1	TRBJ1-1	few
CASSPWASGLPDYNEQFF	TGTGCCAGCAGCCCTTGGGCTAGCGGGCTTCCCGATTACAATGAGCAGTTCTTC	TRBD2	TRBV9	TRBJ2-1	.
CASSFNGPSGELFF	TGTGCCAGCAGTTTTAACGGCCCGTCCGGGGAGCTGTTTTTT	.	TRBV27	TRBJ2-2	once
CASSQRGLVIGNEQFF	TGTGCCAGCAGCCAAAGGGGACTAGTCATTGGGAATGAGCAGTTCTTC	TRBD2	TRBV3-1/TRBV3-2	TRBJ2-1	.
CASSESGVGYTF	TGTGCCAGCAGTGAGAGCGGGGTGGGCTACACCTTC	.	TRBV6-1	TRBJ1-2	.
CASSAQSGAANTGELFF	TGTGCCAGCAGCGCCCAAAGCGGGGCCGCGAACACCGGGGAGCTGTTTTTT	TRBD2	TRBV9	TRBJ2-2	.
CATTSGGHGEQFF	TGTGCCACCACAAGCGGGGGCCACGGTGAGCAGTTCTTC	TRBD2	TRBV24-1	TRBJ2-1	.